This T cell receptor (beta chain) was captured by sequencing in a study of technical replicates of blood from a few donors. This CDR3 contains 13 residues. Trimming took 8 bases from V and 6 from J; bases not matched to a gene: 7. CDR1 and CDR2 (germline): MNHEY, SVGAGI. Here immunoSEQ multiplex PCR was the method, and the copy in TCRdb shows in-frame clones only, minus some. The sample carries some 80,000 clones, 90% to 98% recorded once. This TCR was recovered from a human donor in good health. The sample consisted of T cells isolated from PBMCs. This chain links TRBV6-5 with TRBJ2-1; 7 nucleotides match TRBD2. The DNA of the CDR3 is TGTGCCAGCTCCAGCGGGATGAGCAATGAGCAGTTCTTC. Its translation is CASSSGMSNEQFF.